The T cell receptor (beta chain) under discussion was sequenced for a study of cytomegalovirus exposure and HLA in healthy donors. A multiplex PCR was run with 60 Vbeta primers and 13 Jbeta primers. Some clones are missing from TCRdb's copy, which holds only in-frame ones; the method was immunoSEQ multiplex PCR. The sample has about 200,000 clones, around 80% seen once. The specimen sequenced was PBMCs. The origin of this receptor is a man between 18 and 29 years old in good health and CMV-seronegative.

CDR3 loop: CAWSQKEAGRQPQHF. CDR3 DNA sequence: TGTGCCTGGAGCCAAAAGGAGGCAGGGAGGCAGCCCCAGCATTTT. This chain uses TRBV30 with TRBJ1-5; D possibly corresponds to TRBD1 (5 bases). Germline assignment: CDR1 GTSNPN and CDR2 SVGIG (reference sequence). CDR3 length equals 15 residues. The V end was cut by 3 bases, the J end by 7 bases, with 19 bases between.